The 32 T cell receptor beta chains below all came from one sample that was sequenced in a study of blood T cell repertoires in COVID-19. Using immunoSEQ multiplex PCR, the repertoire was profiled, and TCRdb retains in-frame clones only, with some absent. The sample holds over 150,000 clones, about 80% seen once. The sample consisted of PBMCs or T cells enriched from blood (not recorded which). These receptors were collected from a middle-aged man who had recovered from COVID-19.

The rearrangement links TRBV5-1 to TRBJ1-4; no reliable D call. Germline loops: CDR1 SGHRS, CDR2 YFSETQ. V was trimmed by 2 bases and J by 7 bases, leaving 12 bases between them. This CDR3 region has 14 residues. CDR3 coding DNA: TGCGCCAGCAGCTTTATGGCAATCACTGAAAAACTGTTTTTT. It specifies CASSFMAITEKLFF.

This chain links TRBV7-3 with TRBJ2-2; weak D call: TRBD2 (6 bases). V lost 4 bases and J lost 6, with 15 bases in between. The CDR3 extends over 15 amino acids. Germline V lookup: CDR1 SGHTA, CDR2 FQGTGA. CDR3 bases: TGTGCCAGCAGCTCACTAGCATCTGGCGCCGGGGAGCTGTTTTTT. Protein product: CASSSLASGAGELFF.

V is TRBV5-1 and J is TRBJ1-1; 7 nucleotides agree with TRBD1. The junction had 7 bases not matched to a gene; V was cut back by 7 bases and J by 4 bases. This CDR3 is built from 13 residues. In germline, CDR1 is SGHRS, CDR2 YFSETQ. CDR3: CASGLTGTTEAFF. CDR3 nucleotide sequence: TGCGCCAGCGGGCTGACAGGGACCACTGAAGCTTTCTTT.

J is TRBJ2-4 and V is TRBV5-5; TRBD2 matches 7 bases. This CDR3 is 15 amino acids long. Germline assignment: CDR1 SGHKS and CDR2 YYEKEE (reference sequence). V trimming: 2 bases; J trimming: 6 bases; junction bases outside the gene matches: 8. The CDR3, as DNA: TGTGCCAGCAGCTTTCCCGGATGGGAGGGAAACATTCAGTACTTC. As protein: CASSFPGWEGNIQYF.

This chain uses TRBV11-1 with TRBJ2-1, with TRBD2 identical over 10 bases. V was clipped by 6 bases and J by 5 bases; unmatched bases: 1. Germline CDR1 and CDR2: SGHAT and FQDESV (reference sequence). The CDR3 totals 13 residues. CDR3 bases: TGTGCCAGCAGTGGGACTAGCGACAATGAGCAGTTCTTC. Residues: CASSGTSDNEQFF.

The chain is built from TRBV4-2 and TRBJ1-6, with TRBD1 identical over 7 bases. This CDR3 has 19 residues. The junction had 17 bases not matched to a gene; V was cut back by 0 bases and J by 9 bases. The germline gives CDR1 LGHNA, CDR2 YNFKEQ. CDR3 loop: CASSQERGPGQKKGSPLHF. DNA of the CDR3: TGTGCCAGCAGCCAAGAAAGGGGACCGGGACAGAAGAAAGGTTCACCCCTCCACTTT.

This clone has just one count. This chain uses TRBV6-5 with TRBJ2-7; perhaps TRBD1 as D (5 bases). Trimming cost V 7 bases and J 0 bases, with 10 bases left between them. CDR3 length: 13 amino acids. Germline V lookup: CDR1 MNHEY, CDR2 SVGAGI. The CDR3 is CASITGSSYEQYF. The CDR3 DNA reads TGTGCCAGCATCACAGGAAGCTCCTACGAGCAGTACTTC.

The gene calls are TRBV18 and TRBJ2-4, with D perhaps TRBD1 (6 bases). Germline V gene lookup returns CDR1 KGHSH and CDR2 LQKENI. The V end lost 3 bases, the J end lost 7 bases, and 10 bases lay between the germline ends. The CDR3 loop spans 13 amino acids. The CDR3 DNA reads as TGTGCCAGCTCACCCCGGGACAACAACATTCAGTACTTC. Encoded protein: CASSPRDNNIQYF.

The rearrangement joins TRBV27 to TRBJ2-3, with TRBD2 identical over 9 bases. With V trimmed by 3 bases and J by 4 bases, 11 bases remained unmatched. This CDR3 comprises 17 residues. Germline CDR1 MNHEY, CDR2 SMNVEV (reference sequence). CDR3: CASSFGGGAFGPDTQYF. The CDR3 region has the DNA TGTGCCAGCAGTTTCGGCGGGGGGGCTTTTGGCCCAGATACGCAGTATTTT.

This chain uses TRBV2 with TRBJ2-3, with 8 bases matching TRBD1. The junction had 3 bases not matched to a gene; V was cut back by 4 bases and J by 0 bases. The CDR3 is made up of 15 amino acids. Germline V lookup: CDR1 SNHLY, CDR2 FYNNEI. CDR3 in amino acids: CASSGTGSSTDTQYF. In nucleotides, the CDR3 is TGTGCCAGCAGTGGGACAGGGAGTAGCACAGATACGCAGTATTTT.

The V call is TRBV19, the J call TRBJ1-6; 7 nucleotides agree with TRBD1. Per germline, CDR1 LNHDA and CDR2 SQIVND (reference sequence). The CDR3 consists of 17 residues. J gave up 0 bases and V 4 bases, and 6 bases lay outside the gene matches. The CDR3 protein is CASSTPGQPSYNSPLHF. DNA for the CDR3: TGTGCCAGTAGTACCCCGGGACAGCCCTCCTATAATTCACCCCTCCACTTT.

The rearrangement joins TRBV5-4 to TRBJ2-1; TRBD1 matches 11 bases. The CDR3 sequence is 16 residues long. V lost 4 bases, J lost 9 bases, and 12 bases stayed unmatched. Germline CDR1 reads SGHNT; CDR2 reads YYREEE (reference sequence). The CDR3 here is CASSENPGQGAGEQFF. In DNA form, the CDR3 reads TGTGCCAGCAGCGAAAACCCAGGACAGGGGGCGGGTGAGCAGTTCTTC.

The V call is TRBV4-1, the J call TRBJ1-2, with 7 bases lining up with TRBD1. The junction had 10 bases not matched to a gene; V was cut back by 4 bases and J by 2 bases. The CDR3 totals 16 residues. Germline assignment: CDR1 MGHRA and CDR2 YSYEKL. For the CDR3, the DNA is TGCGCCAGCAGCCTTGACGACAGGGTGGTAAACTATGGCTACACCTTC. It specifies CASSLDDRVVNYGYTF.

The chain couples TRBV7-2 to TRBJ2-5; 7 bases agree with TRBD2. The CDR3 runs to 18 residues. Trimming cost V 7 bases and J 0 bases; bases outside gene matches: 17. Germline V lookup: CDR1 SGHTA, CDR2 FQGNSA. The CDR3 nucleotides read TGTGCCAGCACCAACCGTGGGAGGGTGCTCTGGGACCAAGAGACCCAGTACTTC. Translated: CASTNRGRVLWDQETQYF. Complete variable domain (other parts from reference TRBV7-2 and TRBJ2-5): GAGVSQSPSNKVTEKGKDVELRCDPISGHTALYWYRQSLGQGLEFLIYFQGNSAPDKSGLPSDRFSAERTGGSVSTLTIQRTQQEDSAVYLCASTNRGRVLWDQETQYFGPGTRLLVL.

This clone was recorded only once. The genes are TRBV12-5 and TRBJ2-7; the match to TRBD1 covers 8 bases. CDR1 is LGHNT, CDR2 FRNRAP, per germline. CDR3 size: 16 residues. Germline trimming cut 5 bases from V and 2 bases from J; bases unmatched to any gene: 11. The CDR3 DNA reads as TGTGCTAGTGGTCAATCACAGGGGGTCTTCCCCTACGAGCAGTACTTC. Protein product: CASGQSQGVFPYEQYF. Full variable domain (remainder filled in from reference TRBV12-5 and TRBJ2-7): DARVTQTPRHKVTEMGQEVTMRCQPILGHNTVFWYRQTMMQGLELLAYFRNRAPLDDSGMPKDRFSAEMPDATLATLKIQPSEPRDSAVYFCASGQSQGVFPYEQYFGPGTRLTVT.

V usage is TRBV10-3 and J usage is TRBJ1-1; 7 nucleotides match TRBD1. The CDR3 contains 14 residues. The germline V gene has CDR1 ENHRY and CDR2 SYGVKD. J was trimmed by 4 bases and V by 3 bases; bases with no gene match: 5. CDR3 region: CAISEEGAVTEAFF. Written as DNA, the CDR3 is TGTGCCATCAGTGAAGAGGGGGCTGTCACTGAAGCTTTCTTT.

The chain joins TRBV10-3 to TRBJ1-1, with D possibly TRBD1 on 5 matching bases. The CDR3 runs 11 residues. Germline V gene data show CDR1 as ENHRY and CDR2 as SYGVKD. V was clipped by 10 bases and J by 5 bases, with 11 bases between them. Here the CDR3 reads CATQGLTEAFF. The CDR3 DNA sequence: TGTGCCACCCAGGGTTTAACTGAAGCTTTCTTT.

The V and J genes are TRBV7-9 and TRBJ1-1; the D is unclear. The CDR3 consists of 17 residues. V dropped 1 base and J dropped 3 bases, with 18 bases sitting between them. CDR1 and CDR2 from the germline V gene are SEHNR and FQNEAQ (reference sequence). The CDR3 region has the DNA TGTGCCAGCAGCTTAGGGTATATACCCGAATCGGACACTGAAGCTTTCTTT. Its protein product is CASSLGYIPESDTEAFF.

This rearrangement joins TRBV2 to TRBJ1-2, with 7 positions matching TRBD1. In germline, CDR1 is SNHLY, CDR2 FYNNEI. J lost 1 base, V lost 8 bases, and 4 bases had no gene match. This CDR3 is built from 13 residues. CDR3 protein: CASRQGINYGYTF. The CDR3 DNA is TGTGCCAGCCGACAGGGAATTAACTATGGCTACACCTTC.

The gene calls are TRBV9 and TRBJ2-2, with 7 bases lining up with TRBD2. The germline V gene encodes CDR1 SGDLS and CDR2 YYNGEE. V dropped 3 bases and J dropped 3; count of bases not matched to a gene: 14. This CDR3 is 18 amino acids long. CDR3 nucleotide sequence: TGTGCCAGCAGCGACCCCGAGGGCCAGCGGGGATACACCGGGGAGCTGTTTTTT. Its translation is CASSDPEGQRGYTGELFF.

The CDR3 DNA is TGTGCCAGCTCAGACAGGGGGCCTGGAAACACCATATATTTT. Amino acids: CASSDRGPGNTIYF. The chain joins TRBV18 to TRBJ1-3, with TRBD1 identical over 10 bases. Germline CDR1 KGHSH, CDR2 LQKENI. The CDR3 length is 14 residues. The V segment lost 5 bases and the J segment 2 bases; nucleotides outside the gene matches: 0.

The chain joins TRBV19 to TRBJ1-1, with D tentatively TRBD1 (6 bases). The CDR3 totals 15 residues. Germline CDR1 LNHDA, CDR2 SQIVND (reference sequence). Trimming pared 1 base from V and 7 bases from J, leaving 16 bases between. The CDR3 DNA reads as TGTGCCAGTAGTATAGGTACGGGACACGGATATGAAGCTTTCTTT. Translating it yields CASSIGTGHGYEAFF.

V and J are TRBV11-2 and TRBJ2-1, with 9 bases identical to TRBD1. Losses at the gene ends were 3 bases for V and 6 bases for J; bases not matched to a gene: 6. In germline, CDR1 is SGHAT, CDR2 FQNNGV. CDR3 length: 15 residues. The CDR3 is CASSLDRGKFNEQFF. CDR3 nucleotide sequence: TGTGCCAGCAGCTTGGACAGGGGCAAATTCAATGAGCAGTTCTTC.

V usage is TRBV9 and J usage is TRBJ2-6; no reliable D call. The CDR3 consists of 17 residues. The V end lost 1 base, the J end lost 4 bases, and 15 bases lay between the germline ends. Germline V gene data show CDR1 as SGDLS and CDR2 as YYNGEE. Here the CDR3 DNA reads TGTGCCAGCAGCGTATCCCAAGTACCTCTAGGGGCCAACGTCCTGACTTTC. As protein: CASSVSQVPLGANVLTF.

The rearrangement uses TRBV18 and TRBJ1-4; D not certain. Germline CDR1 is KGHSH and CDR2 is LQKENI. CDR3 length: 15 amino acids. V lost 0 bases and J lost 5, with 10 bases in between. CDR3 bases: TGTGCCAGCTCACCACCGACCGGGAAGAATGAAAAACTGTTTTTT. This encodes CASSPPTGKNEKLFF.

The chain joins TRBV18 to TRBJ2-5; 8 nucleotides align to TRBD1. V was clipped by 6 bases and J by 5 bases; unmatched bases: 8. Germline CDR1 reads KGHSH; CDR2 reads LQKENI. This CDR3 contains 14 residues. The CDR3 loop is CASSRTGGKETQYF. The CDR3, as DNA: TGTGCCAGCTCTCGTACAGGGGGAAAGGAGACCCAGTACTTC.

The count of this clone is one. V and J are TRBV16 and TRBJ1-1, with 8 bases matching TRBD1. Germline lookup yields CDR1 KGHSY and CDR2 FQNENV. With V trimmed by 4 bases and J by 1 base, 5 bases remained unmatched. The CDR3 length is 15 residues. The CDR3 loop is CASSRPGQANTEAFF. CDR3 nucleotide sequence: TGTGCCAGCAGCCGCCCGGGACAGGCGAACACTGAAGCTTTCTTT.

The chain has TRBV5-1 and TRBJ1-2, with a weak D call TRBD1 (5 bases). Trimming removed 7 bases at V and 0 bases at J, with 16 bases between. The CDR3 covers 15 residues. In germline, CDR1 is SGHRS, CDR2 YFSETQ. The CDR3 is CASRRGTDSNYGYTF. The CDR3 DNA reads as TGCGCCAGCCGCCGGGGGACGGATTCTAACTATGGCTACACCTTC.

The sample holds a few counts of this clone. The rearrangement uses TRBV19 and TRBJ1-1; the D gene is possibly TRBD1 (5 bases). The CDR3 extends over 13 amino acids. Germline-derived CDR1 and CDR2 are LNHDA and SQIVND (reference sequence). Trimming left V 7 bases short and J 1 base short, with 10 bases between. The CDR3 here is CASIGQGNTEAFF. The CDR3, as DNA: TGTGCCAGTATAGGGCAGGGGAACACTGAAGCTTTCTTT.

The chain combines TRBV10-3 with TRBJ1-2, with D perhaps TRBD1 (6 bases). Looked up from germline, CDR1 is ENHRY and CDR2 is SYGVKD. V lost 10 bases, J lost 1 base, and 16 bases lay in between. This CDR3 comprises 14 residues. The CDR3 DNA reads as TGTGCCACTCAGACTCCAGGGGATAACTATGGCTACACCTTC. The encoded protein is CATQTPGDNYGYTF.

The CDR3 nucleotides are TGTGCCAGCAGCGTAGGCCCCCGCGGGAGGGGTAAAGAGACCCAGTACTTC. It specifies CASSVGPRGRGKETQYF. The chain is built from TRBV9 and TRBJ2-5; 9 bases match TRBD2. CDR1 is SGDLS and CDR2 is YYNGEE in the germline V gene. The CDR3 loop spans 17 amino acids. The junction had 9 bases not matched to a gene; V was cut back by 0 bases and J by 3 bases.

The chain has TRBV9 and TRBJ1-3; 7 bases line up with TRBD1. This CDR3 has 15 amino acids. V was pared by 4 bases and J by 2 bases, with 6 bases of the junction left unmatched. Germline loops: CDR1 SGDLS, CDR2 YYNGEE. CDR3 amino acids: CASSNHRGTGNTIYF. CDR3 coding DNA: TGTGCCAGCAGCAACCACAGGGGTACTGGAAACACCATATATTTT.